The next 17 T cell receptor beta chains were all read from a single sample in a study of PD-1 blockade in classical Hodgkin lymphoma. Brentuximab vedotin exposure varied among the patients, all of whom had relapsed after autologous stem cell transplantation. Produced via immunoSEQ multiplex PCR; TCRdb's table is partial and in-frame only. The table includes tens of thousands of clones, 85% to 95% detected once. The source was peripheral blood mononuclear cells (PBMCs), collected at baseline. The receptors were gathered from a human donor with classical Hodgkin lymphoma.

The chain uses TRBV7-2 and TRBJ1-3, with D possibly TRBD1 on 6 matching bases. Trimming left V 5 bases short and J 0 bases short, with 11 bases between. CDR3 length: 15 residues. Germline CDR1 reads SGHTA; CDR2 reads FQGNSA. Here the CDR3 reads CASSPGQNSGNTIYF. The DNA of the CDR3 is TGTGCCAGCAGCCCCGGACAGAACTCTGGAAACACCATATATTTT.

This clone was seen a single time. The rearrangement joins TRBV6-6 to TRBJ2-3; D gene uncertain. The V gene lost 8 bases and the J gene lost 7 bases, with 7 bases spanning the gap. Per germline, CDR1 MNHNY and CDR2 SVGAGI (reference sequence). CDR3 length: 10 residues. CDR3 amino acids: CASSWNTQYF. Written as DNA, the CDR3 is TGTGCCAGCTCGTGGAATACGCAGTATTTT.

This chain uses TRBV14 with TRBJ2-1; 10 bases map to TRBD2. With 1 base clipped from V and 9 bases from J, the junction kept 9 bases outside the gene matches. The CDR3 runs to 16 residues. From germline, CDR1 is SGHDN and CDR2 FVKESK. The CDR3 protein is CASSQARLAGGPEQFF. The CDR3 DNA follows: TGTGCCAGCAGCCAAGCACGGTTAGCGGGAGGACCTGAGCAGTTCTTC. Based on the CDR3 plus reference TRBV14 and TRBJ2-1, the full variable domain is EAGVTQFPSHSVIEKGQTVTLRCDPISGHDNLYWYRRVMGKEIKFLLHFVKESKQDESGMPNNRFLAERTGGTYSTLKVQPAELEDSGVYFCASSQARLAGGPEQFFGPGTRLTVL.

CDR3 DNA: TGTGCCAGCAGCCCCCCGGCTGAGGGCCTTAATAACAATGAGCAGTTCTTC. Translated, it gives CASSPPAEGLNNNEQFF. V is TRBV28 and J is TRBJ2-1, with D possibly matching TRBD2 (5 bases). The germline V gene encodes CDR1 MDHEN and CDR2 SYDVKM. The CDR3 is 17 residues long. V lost 6 bases and J 5 bases, leaving 23 bases between the germline ends.

The V and J genes are TRBV9 and TRBJ2-3; 9 bases are shared with TRBD2. V shed 3 bases and J 3 bases; nucleotides not matched to a gene: 17. Per germline, CDR1 SGDLS and CDR2 YYNGEE. The CDR3 loop spans 19 amino acids. The CDR3 DNA reads TGTGCCAGCAGCGATCCCTCGGTAGCGGGGGTCCGGGGAACAGATACGCAGTATTTT. Protein sequence: CASSDPSVAGVRGTDTQYF.

The chain carries TRBV4-2 and TRBJ2-1; 10 positions agree with TRBD2. The CDR3 is 22 residues long. Germline V gene lookup returns CDR1 LGHNA and CDR2 YNFKEQ. V lost 0 bases to trimming and J lost 2 bases; unmatched junction nucleotides: 19. The CDR3, as DNA: TGTGCCAGCAGCCAAGACCCCACTTACCAGGGACTAGCGCTTCAAACCTACAATGAGCAGTTCTTC. Protein product: CASSQDPTYQGLALQTYNEQFF.

The gene calls are TRBV28 and TRBJ2-7, with 7 bases identical to TRBD2. V lost 10 bases and J lost 3; bases outside the gene matches: 12. The V gene's germline CDR1 is MDHEN and CDR2 SYDVKM. This CDR3 comprises 14 residues. The CDR3 loop reads CATNGASGRYEQYF. For the CDR3, the DNA is TGTGCCACCAATGGGGCTAGCGGCCGCTACGAGCAGTACTTC.

The chain is built from TRBV7-3 and TRBJ2-3, with 8 positions matching TRBD2. The junction had 8 bases not matched to a gene; V was cut back by 5 bases and J by 1 base. Germline V lookup: CDR1 SGHTA, CDR2 FQGTGA. This CDR3 is built from 16 residues. CDR3 coding DNA: TGTGCCAGCAGCCCCACGAGCGGGGGTGGCACAGATACGCAGTATTTT. It translates to CASSPTSGGGTDTQYF.

V gene TRBV5-1 combines with J gene TRBJ1-2, with unresolved D. Trimming left V 4 bases short and J 0 bases short, with 7 bases between. This CDR3 is built from 13 residues. In germline, CDR1 is SGHRS, CDR2 YFSETQ. CDR3 in amino acids: CASSGVANYGYTF. In nucleotides, the CDR3 is TGCGCCAGCAGCGGGGTAGCTAACTATGGCTACACCTTC. Together with reference TRBV5-1 and TRBJ1-2, the CDR3 gives the full variable domain: KAGVTQTPRYLIKTRGQQVTLSCSPISGHRSVSWYQQTPGQGLQFLFEYFSETQRNKGNFPGRFSGRQFSNSRSEMNVSTLELGDSALYLCASSGVANYGYTFGSGTRLTVV.

The CDR3 sequence is CASSYRGDTDTQYF. CDR3 in DNA: TGTGCCAGCAGCTACAGGGGGGACACAGATACGCAGTATTTT. V and J are TRBV6-1 and TRBJ2-3; 8 bases are shared with TRBD1. The ends lost 6 bases at V and 2 bases at J; junction bases unmatched: 4. Germline CDR1 and CDR2: MNHNS and SASEGT. This CDR3 spans 14 amino acids.

This sequence joins TRBV6-6 and TRBJ2-5, with D perhaps matching TRBD2 (5 bases). CDR1 MNHNY and CDR2 SVGAGI come from the germline V gene (reference sequence). The CDR3 sequence is 15 residues long. Trimming left V 2 bases short and J 3 bases short, with 13 bases between. The CDR3 DNA reads as TGTGCCAGCAGTTACGCGGTTTCGGAGGAAGAGACCCAGTACTTC. Its protein product is CASSYAVSEEETQYF.

This clone showed up just once. The CDR3 nucleotides read TGCAGCGTTGTGGGGGGCAGGAACACTGAAGCTTTCTTT. Translated, it gives CSVVGGRNTEAFF. This chain connects TRBV29-1 to TRBJ1-1; weak D call: TRBD1 (6 bases). Trimming took off 4 bases at V and 1 base at J, with 10 bases between the two ends. Germline V gives CDR1 SQVTM, CDR2 ANQGSEA. The CDR3 sequence is 13 residues long.

The rearrangement uses TRBV9 and TRBJ2-7; a weak D match, TRBD2 (6 bases). This CDR3 has 14 amino acids. V lost 4 bases and J 0 bases, leaving 11 bases between the germline ends. The germline gives CDR1 SGDLS, CDR2 YYNGEE. Here the CDR3 reads CASSPQGLSYEQYF. The CDR3 nucleotides are TGTGCCAGCAGCCCCCAGGGACTCTCCTACGAGCAGTACTTC.

The genes are TRBV18 and TRBJ2-3; D is possibly TRBD2 (5 bases). The CDR3 runs to 15 residues. The V and J ends lost 6 bases and 2 bases respectively, with 15 bases between them. Germline assignment: CDR1 KGHSH and CDR2 LQKENI. The CDR3 nucleotides are TGTGCCAGCTCCTTTATTTCGGGAACCACAGATACGCAGTATTTT. It specifies CASSFISGTTDTQYF.

The rearrangement joins TRBV5-5 to TRBJ1-4; D uncertain. Per the germline V gene, CDR1 is SGHKS and CDR2 is YYEKEE (reference sequence). V lost 1 base to trimming and J lost 7 bases, with 14 bases between them. The CDR3 runs 15 residues. The CDR3 DNA reads as TGTGCCAGCAGCTTGCAGGTCGCAAAGGGTGAAAAACTGTTTTTT. It codes for CASSLQVAKGEKLFF. Complete variable domain (other parts from reference TRBV5-5 and TRBJ1-4): DAGVTQSPTHLIKTRGQQVTLRCSPISGHKSVSWYQQVLGQGPQFIFQYYEKEERGRGNFPDRFSARQFPNYSSELNVNALLLGDSALYLCASSLQVAKGEKLFFGSGTQLSVL.

The chain recombines TRBV19 with TRBJ2-7; D is tentatively TRBD1 or TRBD2 (5 bases each). Germline V gene lookup returns CDR1 LNHDA and CDR2 SQIVND (reference sequence). Trimming cost V 5 bases and J 2 bases, with 13 bases left between them. The CDR3 spans 14 residues. This chain's CDR3 is CASSFGRGPYEQYF. CDR3 coding DNA: TGTGCCAGTAGTTTTGGACGGGGACCCTACGAGCAGTACTTC.

V is TRBV12-2 and J is TRBJ2-3; the table assigns TRBD2, which was not confirmed against the DNA. TRBV12-2 has pseudogene status. This CDR3 is 20 amino acids long. Here the CDR3 DNA reads TGTGCAAGTCGCTTCCACGGAATCGGGCCAAATAAGCGGGGCACAGATACGCAGTATTTT. Translating it yields CASRFHGIGPNKRGTDTQYF.